This T cell receptor beta chain was captured in a study of vaccination effects on CD4 cells after COVID-19. Clones were sequenced by immunoSEQ multiplex PCR, and TCRdb holds only the in-frame ones, with some missing. The data show around 33,000 clones, over 55% seen once. About this clone: Its target is unknown.

Trimming at V came to 2 bases and at J to 1 base, leaving 1 base not matched to a gene. The CDR3 runs 14 residues. Per the germline V gene, CDR1 is SGHAT and CDR2 is FQNNGV. Ahead of sequencing, the ViraFEST assay grew antigen-specific CD4+ T cells using viral peptide pools. CD4+ T cell isolation took place after 10 days of culture. Two doses of BNT162b2 or mRNA-1273 vaccine were administered to participants. Nucleocapsid antibodies stayed negative before and after vaccination, showing no earlier SARS-CoV-2 infection. The V gene is TRBV11-2, the J gene TRBJ1-1; 7 bases align to TRBD1. The receptor was derived from a human donor who received a COVID-19 vaccine. Specimen: CD4+ T cells from PBMCs cultured with SARS-CoV-2 spike peptides, collected after COVID-19 vaccination. CDR3 sequence: CASSLRDRNTEAFF. The CDR3, as DNA: TGTGCCAGCAGCTTAAGGGACAGGAACACTGAAGCTTTCTTT. The full variable domain, rest sourced from reference TRBV11-2 and TRBJ1-1, is EAGVAQSPRYKIIEKRQSVAFWCNPISGHATLYWYQQILGQGPKLLIQFQNNGVVDDSQLPKDRFSAERLKGVDSTLKIQPAKLEDSAVYLCASSLRDRNTEAFFGQGTRLTVV.